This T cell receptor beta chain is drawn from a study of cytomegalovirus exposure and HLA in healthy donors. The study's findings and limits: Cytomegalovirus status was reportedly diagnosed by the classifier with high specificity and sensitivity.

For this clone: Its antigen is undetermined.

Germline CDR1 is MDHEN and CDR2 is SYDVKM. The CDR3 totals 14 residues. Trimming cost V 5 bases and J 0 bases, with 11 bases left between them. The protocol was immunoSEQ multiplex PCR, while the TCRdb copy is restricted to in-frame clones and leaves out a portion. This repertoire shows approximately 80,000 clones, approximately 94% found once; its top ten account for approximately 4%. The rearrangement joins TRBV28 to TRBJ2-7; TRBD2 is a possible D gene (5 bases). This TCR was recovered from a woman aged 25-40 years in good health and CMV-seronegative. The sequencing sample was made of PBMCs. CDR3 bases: TGTGCCAGCAGTCGCCCGGGGATCTCCTACGAGCAGTACTTC. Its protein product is CASSRPGISYEQYF.